Listed below are T cell receptor beta chains from one sample, sequenced in a study of cytomegalovirus exposure and HLA in healthy donors. Some clones are missing from TCRdb's copy, which holds only in-frame ones; the method was immunoSEQ multiplex PCR. The profile shows about 170,000 clones, about 76% of them singletons. Sequenced input: PBMCs. These receptors all stem from a female donor in good health and CMV-seronegative. Both conserved end residues are part of each CDR3. The D gene is left open where the match is weak. Clone size is stated in some rows and not others, as once, few, many or a class when expanded.

NA,TRBV30,NA,TRBJ2-4,TGTGCCTGGAGAGGGGTGGTCAAAAACATTCAGTACTTC,CAWRGVVKNIQYF
NA,TRBV5-1,TRBD1,TRBJ1-2,TGCGCCAGCAGCCCGGCAGGCACAGGGGCGAGGGGTAACTATGGCTACACCTTC,CASSPAGTGARGNYGYTF
NA,TRBV7-2,NA,TRBJ2-3,TGTGCCAGCAGCGGCCTCATAGATACGCAGTATTTT,CASSGLIDTQYF
NA,TRBV5-8,NA,TRBJ1-6,TGTGCCAGCTATCACCGGGACAATGACAATTCACCCCTCCACTTT,CASYHRDNDNSPLHF
NA,TRBV5-1,TRBD1,TRBJ1-2,TGCGCCAGCAGCTTTGGGACAGGGGTGAACGGCTACACCTTC,CASSFGTGVNGYTF
few,TRBV6-6,NA,TRBJ2-7,TGTGCCAGCAGTCACAGGGTATGGGACTACGAGCAGTACTTC,CASSHRVWDYEQYF
NA,TRBV6-5,NA,TRBJ2-2,TGTGCCAGCAGTTACTCGAGTCCCGGGGAGCTGTTTTTT,CASSYSSPGELFF
NA,TRBV29-1,TRBD2,TRBJ2-7,TGCAGCGTTGTATCTTGGGCGGGAGAACGGGGGGAGCAGTACTTC,CSVVSWAGERGEQYF
NA,TRBV18,NA,TRBJ2-3,TGTGCCAGCTCACCCTCAGGTCTCACAGATACGCAGTATTTT,CASSPSGLTDTQYF
NA,TRBV30,NA,TRBJ1-2,TGTGCCTGGTCCAGCGGGAGACAGAGTACCTATGGCTACACCTTC,CAWSSGRQSTYGYTF
NA,TRBV4-1,NA,TRBJ1-2,TGCGCCAGCGCCTCGACCGGGACACTAAATGGCTACACCTTC,CASASTGTLNGYTF
NA,TRBV6-5,TRBD1,TRBJ2-7,TGTGCCAGCAGAAGGACAGGGAAGGTCGAGCAGTACTTC,CASRRTGKVEQYF
NA,TRBV5-1,NA,TRBJ1-1,TGCGCCAGCAGTTCTGGACAGCCGAACACTGAAGCTTTCTTT,CASSSGQPNTEAFF
NA,TRBV5-1,TRBD2,TRBJ2-1,TGCGCCAGCAGCTTGGGACTAGCGGGAGTTTGGTTCTTC,CASSLGLAGVWFF
NA,TRBV27,TRBD1,TRBJ1-2,TGTGCCAGCAGGCCCCGACAGGGCGGTTATGGCTACACCTTC,CASRPRQGGYGYTF
NA,TRBV7-9,NA,TRBJ1-1,TGTGCCATCTCCTACCGAACAGGGAACACTGAAGCTTTCTTT,CAISYRTGNTEAFF
NA,TRBV6-1,TRBD1,TRBJ2-7,TGTGCCAGCGGGGACAGGTCCTCCTACGAGCAGTACTTC,CASGDRSSYEQYF
NA,TRBV30,NA,TRBJ1-5,TGTGCCGTGGACAGCACTAGCAATCAGCCCCAGCATTTT,CAVDSTSNQPQHF
NA,TRBV19,TRBD1,TRBJ1-5,TGTGCCAGTAGTACCCCCGGGACAGGGGTAACTTATAGCAATCAGCCCCAGCATTTT,CASSTPGTGVTYSNQPQHF
NA,TRBV18,TRBD1,TRBJ1-1,TGTGCCAGCTCACGAGGGACAGGGGACACTGAAGCTTTCTTT,CASSRGTGDTEAFF
NA,TRBV27,TRBD1,TRBJ2-7,TGTGCCAGCAGTTGGACAGGGGCCTCCTACGAGCAGTACTTC,CASSWTGASYEQYF
NA,TRBV28,TRBD1,TRBJ1-1,TGTGCCAGCAGGCCCTGGGACAGTAACACTGAAGCTTTCTTT,CASRPWDSNTEAFF
NA,TRBV6-1,NA,TRBJ1-2,TGTGCCAGCAGTGACAGGGCCGGCTATGGCTACACCTTC,CASSDRAGYGYTF
NA,TRBV4-2,TRBD1,TRBJ1-2,TGTGCCAGCAGCCAAGATCGAGACAGGGCCACGGTGGGAGGCTACACCTTC,CASSQDRDRATVGGYTF
NA,TRBV9,NA,TRBJ2-3,TGTGCCAGCAGCGGTCTGTGGCGGGGCACAGATACGCAGTATTTT,CASSGLWRGTDTQYF
NA,TRBV7-2,TRBD2,TRBJ2-1,TGTGCCAGCAGCTTGACACCGGGACTAGCGGGGACCAATGAGCAGTTCTTC,CASSLTPGLAGTNEQFF